What follows are 3 T cell receptor beta chains derived from one specimen sequenced in a study of cytomegalovirus exposure and HLA in healthy donors. The study ran its PCR with 60 Vbeta and 13 Jbeta primers. Here immunoSEQ multiplex PCR was the method, and the copy in TCRdb shows in-frame clones only, minus some. Here the sample spans about 150,000 clones, about 10% being singletons. The specimen was PBMCs. All receptors derive from a woman in her 40s in good health and CMV-seropositive.

This clone was seen only a few times. The V call is TRBV25-1, the J call TRBJ1-1, with TRBD1 identical over 8 bases. CDR1 and CDR2 (germline): MGHDK, SYGVNS. Trimming took 6 bases from V and 0 from J; bases not matched to a gene: 6. The CDR3 has 15 residues. The CDR3 DNA is TGTGCCAGCAGGGGACAGGCCATCATGAACACTGAAGCTTTCTTT. Protein product: CASRGQAIMNTEAFF. Full variable domain (remainder filled in from reference TRBV25-1 and TRBJ1-1): EADIYQTPRYLVIGTGKKITLECSQTMGHDKMYWYQQDPGMELHLIHYSYGVNSTEKGDLSSESTVSRIRTEHFPLTLESARPSHTSQYLCASRGQAIMNTEAFFGQGTRLTVV.

Ten or more counts support this clone. The chain combines TRBV6-1 with TRBJ2-1; weak D call: TRBD1 (5 bases). The CDR3 spans 13 residues. V was clipped by 10 bases and J by 3 bases, with 13 bases between them. The germline V gene encodes CDR1 MNHNS and CDR2 SASEGT. The DNA for the CDR3 is TGTGCCACCACCGGACAAATCTACAATGAGCAGTTCTTC. It is translated as CATTGQIYNEQFF.

In this sample, this clone turned up a few times. The CDR3 DNA is TGTGCCAGCAGTTTCCCAGGGGAGACCCAGTACTTC. This codes for CASSFPGETQYF. The rearrangement joins TRBV6-6 to TRBJ2-5; tentatively, D is TRBD1 (5 bases). The V gene lost 4 bases and the J gene lost 5 bases, with 8 bases spanning the gap. Germline V gives CDR1 MNHNY, CDR2 SVGAGI (reference sequence). The CDR3 sequence is 12 residues long.